The present T cell receptor beta chain was sequenced within a study of tumor-infiltrating lymphocytes in primary liver carcinoma (dated 2017 in TCRdb). For context, the study as a whole: A few patients with histopathologically diagnosed primary liver carcinoma underwent surgical resection in China between November 2015 and early 2016. Of the five patients (three men and two women, aged 30 to 69 years), four had hepatocellular carcinoma and one had combined HCC and intrahepatic cholangiocarcinoma. The tumors of the five patients were staged as T1-T3 N0M0, with maximum diameters ranging from about 4 to 10 cm. Each sample produced about 3.5 to 8 million productive TCRbeta reads, and read depth showed no significant difference between tissue types. Across five regions of each liver tumor, along with adjacent normal tissue and blood, the study brought together TCRbeta repertoire sequencing, expression microarrays and whole-exome sequencing. A total of roughly 35 specimens from 5 patients, comprising approximately 25 tumor regions, 5 adjacent noncancerous liver tissues and 5 peripheral blood samples, were covered by TCRbeta repertoire sequencing. High reproducibility was observed for the technical replicate repertoires, with mean shared-clone rates roughly 0.92 and correlation coefficients above 0.98. General conclusions and limits of the study: Pairs of tumor regions showed greater repertoire overlap (mean about 35%) than tumor-adjacent pairs (roughly 17%) or tumor-blood pairs (roughly 15%), which is consistent with antigen-driven expansion. Because only the TCR beta chain was sequenced and unpaired alpha chains were not captured, true repertoire diversity is likely underestimated. Compared with blood, tumors had a significantly larger share of the repertoire taken up by the top 250 clones (p = 0.039). Comparison of CD4+ and CD8+ T cell repertoires was precluded by the use of bulk unsorted samples. The study included only four to six patients, and the authors note findings should be validated in a larger study.

Using a constant-region primer and ProtoScript II reverse transcriptase, TCRbeta-specific cDNA was reverse-transcribed from around 500 ng total RNA. The TCRbeta libraries were prepared through three rounds of nested multiplex PCR following a slightly modified ARM-PCR procedure. The first two PCR rounds used multiplex TRBV1-TRBV30 forward primers with a Cbeta reverse primer, each for approximately 11 cycles. A final 25-cycle PCR with Deep VentR polymerase added sample barcodes and Illumina adapters. Before sequencing, amplicons between 200 and 500 bp were purified from gel using a QIAquick gel extraction kit. An Illumina HiSeq 2500 was used to sequence the TCRbeta amplicons, generating 250-bp paired-end reads. Processing in the source paper ran as follows. Trimmomatic v0.33 was used to quality-trim the reads, and FLASH v1.2.11 was used to merge paired reads so that full CDR3 sequences could be recovered. V, D and J germline segments were assigned to the rearranged TCRbeta sequences using MiGEC v1.2.1b. Clonotype statistics and Shannon-Wiener diversity indices were calculated with VDJtools v1.0.0. Except for diversity analysis, only the 250 most abundant clonotypes of each sample were used in subsequent analyses to reduce sampling bias. Through fastp at Q25 and MiXCR, TCRdb rebuilt clones from the public reads, retaining in-frame beta chains. Rows are unified per CDR3 protein, each entry keeping the most common DNA and genes. TCRdb assigned the V and J calls; the authors' analysis was not used. The sample records about 180,000 distinct CDR3 sequences, 60% of which are singletons. The ten largest clonotypes hold around 68% of the sample.

TRIzol reagent was used to extract blood RNA from unsorted whole blood, while the DNeasy Blood & Tissue kit provided the germline DNA. At the time of sampling, the patients had chronic HBV infection and had not received any treatment. Before surgery, approximately 3.8 milliliters of peripheral blood were drawn into K2EDTA tubes. The germline V gene (reference sequence) yields MNHNY for CDR1 and SVGAGI for CDR2. Taken from cysteine to phenylalanine, the CDR3 has 13 residues. Only the CDR3 DNA is retained, 39 bases long and in frame from the first base. A remark on this clonotype: The antigen it recognizes is unknown. The junction shows a germline mismatch at one end, possibly a read error.

The rearrangement joined TRBV6-6 to TRBJ2-3; TRBD2 might be the D gene, on 5 matching bases. The sample was peripheral blood. The sequence was obtained from a man aged 35-49 years with primary liver carcinoma and hepatitis B virus infection. The CDR3 reads CASSRDPRDTRYF. The DNA reads as follows: TGTGCCAGCAGTCGAGATCCCCGGGATACGCGGTATTTT.